The rows below give T cell receptor beta chains drawn from one sample of a study of blood T cell repertoires in COVID-19. Assay: immunoSEQ multiplex PCR; the TCRdb copy retains only in-frame clones and omits some. The sample contains hundreds of thousands of clones, around 90% of which appear only once. Sequencing was carried out using PBMCs or T cells enriched from blood (not recorded which). These receptors all stem from a woman in her 50s who had recovered from COVID-19. Both conserved end residues are part of each CDR3. A D gene is named only where the DNA matches it firmly. Expanded clones are given a class, and other clones once, few, many or no size at all.

clone size,J gene,V gene,D gene,CDR3 protein,CDR3 DNA
.,TRBJ1-2,TRBV19,TRBD1,CASSTGGFGYTF,TGTGCCAGTAGTACAGGGGGCTTTGGCTACACCTTC
.,TRBJ2-7,TRBV5-6,TRBD1,CASSLGTGTFYEQYF,TGTGCCAGCAGCTTGGGGACAGGGACCTTTTACGAGCAGTACTTC
once,TRBJ2-3,TRBV5-1,TRBD1,CASSLGDRASADTQYF,TGCGCCAGCAGCTTGGGAGACAGGGCGTCGGCAGATACGCAGTATTTT
.,TRBJ1-6,TRBV6-2/TRBV6-3,TRBD1,CASSPGTGSPLHF,TGTGCCAGCAGCCCCGGGACAGGTTCACCCCTCCACTTT
.,TRBJ2-1,TRBV7-3,.,CASSLGLEPSREQFF,TGTGCCAGCAGCCTAGGACTCGAGCCATCCCGTGAGCAGTTCTTC
.,TRBJ2-1,TRBV11-1,.,CASLRGLADEQFF,TGTGCCAGCCTTCGAGGGCTTGCCGATGAGCAGTTCTTC
.,TRBJ2-1,TRBV10-3,.,CAISESSTVYNEQFF,TGTGCCATCAGTGAGTCGAGCACTGTCTACAATGAGCAGTTCTTC
.,TRBJ2-3,TRBV7-3,TRBD2,CASSPGLAGDTQYF,TGTGCCAGCAGCCCGGGACTAGCGGGAGATACGCAGTATTTT
.,TRBJ2-1,TRBV18,TRBD2,CASSPIAGGSNEQFF,TGTGCCAGCTCGCCTATAGCGGGTGGAAGCAATGAGCAGTTCTTC
.,TRBJ2-1,TRBV7-8,.,CASSLRDTSSGEQFF,TGTGCCAGCAGCTTGCGAGATACTAGCTCGGGTGAGCAGTTCTTC
.,TRBJ1-1,TRBV6-5,.,CASTYDTGSQAFF,TGTGCCAGCACCTACGATACAGGGTCCCAAGCTTTCTTT
once,TRBJ1-4,TRBV10-3,.,CAISTRANEKLFF,TGTGCCATCAGTACCAGGGCTAATGAAAAACTGTTTTTT
.,TRBJ1-6,TRBV5-5,.,CASTPWGELSSPLHF,TGTGCCAGCACCCCCTGGGGAGAGCTCAGTTCACCCCTCCACTTT
.,TRBJ2-3,TRBV19,.,CASSIQTANTDTQYF,TGTGCCAGTAGTATACAGACAGCAAACACAGATACGCAGTATTTT
few,TRBJ1-1,TRBV3-1/TRBV3-2,.,CASSPHRQMNTEAFF,TGTGCCAGCAGCCCTCATCGACAGATGAACACTGAAGCTTTCTTT
few,TRBJ1-5,TRBV27,.,CASSPIDTWSNQPQHF,TGTGCCAGCAGTCCAATAGACACTTGGAGCAATCAGCCCCAGCATTTT
.,TRBJ2-1,TRBV28,.,CASSVNNEQFF,TGTGCCAGCAGTGTAAACAATGAGCAGTTCTTC
.,TRBJ2-1,TRBV10-1,.,CASSRDNNEQFF,TGCGCCAGCAGTCGGGACAACAATGAGCAGTTCTTC
.,TRBJ2-1,TRBV27,.,CASSRPADVIDEQFF,TGTGCCAGCAGTCGCCCAGCGGACGTCATCGATGAGCAGTTCTTC
.,TRBJ2-5,TRBV4-1,TRBD2,CASSQRTGLAGQETQYF,TGCGCCAGCAGCCAACGAACGGGACTAGCGGGGCAAGAGACCCAGTACTTC
.,TRBJ1-3,TRBV3-1/TRBV3-2,.,CASSQEPAGTTSGNTIYF,TGTGCCAGCAGCCAGGAACCTGCAGGGACAACCTCTGGAAACACCATATATTTT
.,TRBJ1-1,TRBV30,.,CACSGGGRAFF,TGTGCCTGCAGCGGGGGGGGTCGAGCTTTCTTT
few,TRBJ1-4,TRBV14,.,CASSQTAGNDYEKLFF,TGTGCCAGCAGCCAAACCGCCGGGAATGATTATGAAAAACTGTTTTTT
.,TRBJ1-1,TRBV7-8,TRBD1,CASSAHRGPAFF,TGTGCCAGCAGCGCCCACAGGGGCCCCGCTTTCTTT
.,TRBJ2-5,TRBV29-1,TRBD2,CSVENSSGETQYF,TGCAGCGTTGAAAACAGTAGCGGGGAGACCCAGTACTTC
.,TRBJ2-2,TRBV11-2,.,CASSSLWERHGELFF,TGTGCCAGCAGCTCTTTGTGGGAGAGGCACGGGGAGCTGTTTTTT
.,TRBJ1-2,TRBV28,TRBD1,CASRHQIQGGKGYTF,TGTGCCAGCAGGCACCAGATACAGGGGGGGAAGGGCTACACCTTC
.,TRBJ2-3,TRBV6-6,.,CASSNRFQDTQYF,TGTGCCAGCAGTAACAGGTTTCAAGATACGCAGTATTTT
.,TRBJ2-7,TRBV11-3,TRBD2,CASSLGGTSALFEQYF,TGTGCCAGCAGCTTAGGGGGGACTAGCGCCCTTTTCGAGCAGTACTTC
.,TRBJ1-1,TRBV28,TRBD1,CATGQGNTEAFF,TGTGCCACGGGACAGGGAAACACTGAAGCTTTCTTT
.,TRBJ1-2,TRBV5-1,.,CASSHGQTNYGYTF,TGCGCCAGCAGTCATGGACAGACTAACTATGGCTACACCTTC
.,TRBJ1-1,TRBV6-4,.,CASRSNSGGTEAFF,TGTGCCAGCAGATCCAATTCGGGGGGCACTGAAGCTTTCTTT
.,TRBJ1-5,TRBV4-2,.,CASSQERGYNQPQHF,TGTGCCAGCAGCCAAGAAAGGGGGTACAATCAGCCCCAGCATTTT
.,TRBJ2-7,TRBV10-3,.,CAINRTQPYEQYF,TGTGCCATCAATCGGACTCAACCCTACGAGCAGTACTTC
few,TRBJ1-2,TRBV6-5,TRBD1,CASIKTGGDYGYTF,TGTGCCAGCATCAAAACAGGGGGCGACTATGGCTACACCTTC
.,TRBJ2-2,TRBV9,TRBD1,CASSPWDRGLNTGELFF,TGTGCCAGCAGCCCATGGGACAGGGGGCTTAACACCGGGGAGCTGTTTTTT
.,TRBJ2-1,TRBV5-1,TRBD2,CASSPRGTTYNEQFF,TGCGCCAGCAGCCCCCGGGGGACTACCTACAATGAGCAGTTCTTC
.,TRBJ1-1,TRBV28,.,CASNLNSNRAFF,TGTGCCAGCAATCTAAACTCAAATCGAGCTTTCTTT
.,TRBJ1-5,TRBV13,.,CASSLAGQPQHF,TGTGCCAGCAGCTTAGCGGGTCAGCCCCAGCATTTT
.,TRBJ2-7,TRBV29-1,TRBD2,CSVAPSGRAYEQYF,TGCAGCGTTGCCCCTAGCGGGAGGGCCTACGAGCAGTACTTC
few,TRBJ2-7,TRBV6-5,.,CASSHERLTLEQYF,TGTGCCAGCAGTCACGAACGACTCACTCTCGAGCAGTACTTC
.,TRBJ2-1,TRBV7-9,TRBD2,CASSLAGLAGEGEQFF,TGTGCCAGCAGCTTAGCGGGACTAGCGGGAGAGGGTGAGCAGTTCTTC
.,TRBJ1-1,TRBV5-4,.,CASSLWRGSGLNTEAFF,TGTGCCAGCAGCTTATGGCGGGGGTCGGGGTTGAACACTGAAGCTTTCTTT
.,TRBJ1-5,TRBV6-2/TRBV6-3,.,CASSPTTVQPQHF,TGTGCCAGCAGTCCGACTACGGTACAGCCCCAGCATTTT
.,TRBJ1-1,TRBV6-5,.,CASSYSRTGITEAFF,TGTGCCAGCAGTTACTCGAGGACGGGGATCACTGAAGCTTTCTTT
once,TRBJ1-1,TRBV18,.,CASSPQTDGEAFF,TGTGCCAGCTCACCGCAGACTGACGGAGAAGCTTTCTTT
once,TRBJ1-2,TRBV14,.,CASSQVAGRSFGYTF,TGTGCCAGCAGCCAAGTTGCAGGGAGGTCGTTCGGCTACACCTTC
.,TRBJ1-3,TRBV2,.,CASSEGGAGNTIYF,TGTGCCAGCAGTGAAGGGGGCGCTGGAAACACCATATATTTT
.,TRBJ2-7,TRBV6-2/TRBV6-3,TRBD2,CASSRSSGGPYEQYF,TGTGCCAGCAGCAGGTCTAGCGGGGGTCCCTACGAGCAGTACTTC
many,TRBJ2-1,TRBV5-4,.,CASSLIANEQFF,TGTGCCAGCAGCTTGATAGCGAATGAGCAGTTCTTC
few,TRBJ1-6,TRBV15,.,CATSTEAGTPGSPLHF,TGTGCCACCAGCACCGAAGCCGGGACACCCGGTTCACCCCTCCACTTT
once,TRBJ2-1,TRBV11-2,TRBD2,CASSLGTSEQFF,TGTGCCAGCAGCCTCGGGACTAGTGAGCAGTTCTTC
.,TRBJ1-4,TRBV4-2,.,CASSPGPFWEKLFF,TGTGCCAGCAGCCCCGGTCCGTTTTGGGAAAAACTGTTTTTT
.,TRBJ2-1,TRBV7-2,TRBD2,CASIKGAGIEQFF,TGTGCCAGCATCAAGGGAGCGGGAATTGAGCAGTTCTTC
.,TRBJ2-2,TRBV7-9,TRBD2,CASSGTGLAGPPGELFF,TGTGCCAGCAGCGGGACGGGACTAGCGGGACCCCCCGGGGAGCTGTTTTTT
.,TRBJ2-1,TRBV7-2,TRBD2,CASSYRTSGRAFDNEQFF,TGTGCCAGCAGCTACCGGACTAGCGGGAGGGCCTTTGACAATGAGCAGTTCTTC
.,TRBJ1-2,TRBV11-2,TRBD1,CASSSPTGGNYGYTF,TGTGCCAGCAGCTCGCCTACAGGGGGAAACTATGGCTACACCTTC
.,TRBJ1-2,TRBV6-5,TRBD1,CASRRQGIDYGYTF,TGTGCCAGCAGAAGACAGGGGATTGACTATGGCTACACCTTC
.,TRBJ2-7,TRBV18,TRBD2,CASSPGRESLTEQYF,TGTGCCAGCTCACCGGGGAGGGAGTCTCTGACGGAGCAGTACTTC
.,TRBJ2-1,TRBV9,TRBD2,CASSVLAGVYNEQFF,TGTGCCAGCAGCGTATTAGCGGGAGTGTACAATGAGCAGTTCTTC